This T cell receptor beta chain was observed in a study of blood T cell repertoires in COVID-19. Overall study context: The United States, Italy and Spain supplied acute and convalescent COVID-19 samples. PBMCs, B-cell-depleted T cells, or T cells were the source of the cDNA or gDNA that made up the material.

In the study's own analysis: Amplification from reference gene primers served as the basis for estimated nucleated cell counts. Libraries were prepared by immunoSEQ multiplex PCR; TCRdb keeps only in-frame clonotypes and omits some of them. The V and J calls and clone size come from that table; D and trimming were worked out from the DNA. This sample has over 450,000 clones, with less than 90% found just once. Those enrolled in Seattle joined during active infection and were followed longitudinally afterward. The V end lost 0 bases, the J end lost 1 base, and 9 bases lay between the germline ends. Germline V lookup: CDR1 SQVTM, CDR2 ANQGSEA. The CDR3 extends over 14 amino acids.

The gene calls are TRBV29-1 and TRBJ1-1; no clear D. The sequenced sample was peripheral blood. The receptor comes from a woman between 50 and 59 years old with COVID-19, enrolled during active disease. In DNA form, the CDR3 reads TGCAGCGTTGAAGATCAGGCCGGGAACACTGAAGCTTTCTTT. The encoded protein is CSVEDQAGNTEAFF.